A single sample gave rise to the 22 T cell receptor beta chains below, sequenced in a study of blood T cell repertoires in COVID-19. Measured with immunoSEQ multiplex PCR; TCRdb has only the in-frame clones, and not every one. The sample holds around 250,000 clones, approximately 83% seen once. The sequenced sample consisted of peripheral blood. The receptors were sampled from a man younger than 40 who had recovered from COVID-19.

The V call is TRBV7-9, the J call TRBJ2-2; 9 positions agree with TRBD2. Germline values: CDR1 SEHNR, CDR2 FQNEAQ (reference sequence). The CDR3 runs 15 residues. J gave up 4 bases and V 10 bases, and 10 bases lay outside the gene matches. The CDR3 DNA is TGTGCCATGGGCCCCGGACTAGCGAGCACCGGGGAGCTGTTTTTT. Its protein is CAMGPGLASTGELFF.

J is TRBJ1-3 and V is TRBV4-2, with D unclear. CDR1 is LGHNA and CDR2 is YNFKEQ in the germline V gene. With 0 bases removed from V and 0 bases from J, the gap between germline ends came to 9 bases. CDR3 length: 16 residues. The CDR3 DNA reads TGTGCCAGCAGCCAAGACGGGGTGATCTCTGGAAACACCATATATTTT. It is translated as CASSQDGVISGNTIYF.

This clone has just one count. The genes are TRBV2 and TRBJ2-5; 8 positions agree with TRBD1. This CDR3 is built from 12 residues. CDR1 and CDR2 from the germline V gene are SNHLY and FYNNEI. V lost 10 bases and J lost 4; bases outside the gene matches: 5. The CDR3 nucleotides read TGTGCCATCGGACAGGGTAGAGAGACCCAGTACTTC. Its translation: CAIGQGRETQYF.

CDR3 sequence (DNA): TGTGCCAGCAGCCCCCTAGACAGGCGTGCAACTAATGAAAAACTGTTTTTT. Encoded protein: CASSPLDRRATNEKLFF. The rearrangement uses TRBV3-1 (or the pseudogene TRBV3-2) and TRBJ1-4; possibly TRBD1 for D (6 bases). CDR1 is LGHDT, CDR2 YNNKEL, per germline (reference sequence). This CDR3 contains 17 residues. V lost 4 bases and J 0 bases, leaving 15 bases between the germline ends.

This clone occurred once. V and J are TRBV28 and TRBJ1-2; tentative D call: TRBD1 (5 bases). CDR1 and CDR2 from the germline V gene are MDHEN and SYDVKM. The V gene lost 7 bases and the J gene lost 2 bases, with 8 bases spanning the gap. The CDR3 is made up of 12 amino acids. CDR3: CASNPGNYGYTF. CDR3 nucleotide sequence: TGTGCCAGCAACCCAGGGAACTATGGCTACACCTTC.

This chain connects TRBV5-4 to TRBJ1-5; D unclear. The length of the CDR3 is 12 residues. CDR1 SGHNT and CDR2 YYREEE come from the germline V gene (reference sequence). With 4 bases removed from V and 4 bases from J, the gap between germline ends came to 6 bases. The CDR3 nucleotides are TGTGCCAGCAGCATCCTTAATCAGCCCCAGCATTTT. It yields the protein CASSILNQPQHF.

This sequence joins TRBV2 and TRBJ1-1; D is possibly TRBD1 (6 bases). The CDR3 consists of 14 residues. V lost 6 bases, J lost 4 bases, and 15 bases lay in between. In germline, CDR1 is SNHLY, CDR2 FYNNEI. The CDR3 DNA sequence: TGTGCCAGCAGCCTACAGGGCAGGGGCACTGAAGCTTTCTTT. The encoded protein is CASSLQGRGTEAFF.

The chain carries TRBV9 and TRBJ2-7; D possibly corresponds to TRBD1 (5 bases). Trimming left V 4 bases short and J 0 bases short, with 11 bases between. There are 14 residues in the CDR3. CDR1 and CDR2 (germline): SGDLS, YYNGEE. The DNA of the CDR3 is TGTGCCAGCAGCCCGCAGGGTGCCTCCTACGAGCAGTACTTC. Translation gives CASSPQGASYEQYF.

The genes are TRBV7-6 and TRBJ2-1, with D perhaps TRBD2 (5 bases). This CDR3 spans 16 amino acids. Looked up from germline, CDR1 is SGHVS and CDR2 is FNYEAQ. The V end was cut by 4 bases, the J end by 0 bases, with 13 bases between. CDR3 DNA: TGTGCCAGCAGCTCGATAAGCGGACCCTCCTACAATGAGCAGTTCTTC. It yields the protein CASSSISGPSYNEQFF.

This chain links TRBV11-3 with TRBJ2-1; D not resolved. The V end lost 5 bases, the J end lost 3 bases, and 5 bases lay between the germline ends. The germline V gene has CDR1 SGHNT and CDR2 YENEEA. There are 12 residues in the CDR3. In DNA form, the CDR3 reads TGTGCCAGCAGCATCAGCTACAATGAGCAGTTCTTC. Protein sequence: CASSISYNEQFF.

The chain carries TRBV5-1 and TRBJ1-6; 9 bases align to TRBD1. The CDR3 covers 16 residues. Germline V CDR1 and CDR2: SGHRS, YFSETQ. V was pared by 4 bases and J by 10 bases, with 12 bases of the junction left unmatched. CDR3 DNA sequence: TGCGCCAGCAGCGAAGACCAGGGACAGGGAGGATCACCCCTCCACTTT. This encodes CASSEDQGQGGSPLHF.

V and J are TRBV3-1 (or the pseudogene TRBV3-2) and TRBJ2-5; 8 positions match TRBD2. The CDR3 loop spans 16 amino acids. The V segment lost 1 base and the J segment 4 bases; nucleotides outside the gene matches: 8. The V gene's germline CDR1 is LGHDT and CDR2 YNNKEL (reference sequence). The CDR3, as DNA: TGTGCCAGCAGCCAAGGCGACGGGGGGGCGGGAGAGACCCAGTACTTC. Translation: CASSQGDGGAGETQYF.

This clone was counted a single time. The V and J genes are TRBV12-5 and TRBJ2-1; D may be TRBD2 (6 bases). CDR1 is LGHNT and CDR2 is FRNRAP in the germline V gene. CDR3 size: 16 residues. With 2 bases removed from V and 2 bases from J, the gap between germline ends came to 13 bases. The chain's CDR3 is CASGLMVGGTYNEQFF. DNA for the CDR3: TGTGCTAGTGGTTTGATGGTCGGGGGAACCTACAATGAGCAGTTCTTC.

This sequence joins TRBV5-4 and TRBJ2-3, with 10 bases identical to TRBD1. The V segment lost 6 bases and the J segment 4 bases; nucleotides outside the gene matches: 2. Germline V gene data show CDR1 as SGHNT and CDR2 as YYREEE (reference sequence). The CDR3 sequence is 13 residues long. CDR3 loop: CASKGQGPDTQYF. For the CDR3, the DNA is TGTGCCAGCAAGGGACAGGGGCCAGATACGCAGTATTTT.

The chain recombines TRBV10-1 with TRBJ1-1; D uncertain. Trimming removed 0 bases from V and 0 bases from J, with 11 bases in between. Germline V gives CDR1 WNHNN, CDR2 SYGVQD (reference sequence). The CDR3 has 16 residues. This CDR3 is CASSESPGSMNTEAFF. CDR3 DNA: TGCGCCAGCAGTGAGTCCCCAGGTTCCATGAACACTGAAGCTTTCTTT.

This sequence joins TRBV5-1 and TRBJ2-7; 10 bases fit TRBD2. Trimming took 3 bases from V and 4 from J; bases not matched to a gene: 7. This CDR3 is built from 15 residues. The germline V gene has CDR1 SGHRS and CDR2 YFSETQ. CDR3 region: CASSSGLAGDYEQYV. The CDR3, as DNA: TGCGCCAGCAGCTCTGGGCTAGCGGGGGATTACGAGCAGTACGTC.

The J gene is TRBJ2-5, the V gene TRBV19; 7 bases align to TRBD2. In germline, CDR1 is LNHDA, CDR2 SQIVND (reference sequence). This CDR3 has 15 residues. After removal of 1 base from V and 9 bases from J, the junction contained 11 bases not matched to a gene. CDR3 DNA sequence: TGTGCCAGTAGTATAGGGGGGGGACCTCCGGGGGCCCAGTACTTC. Translating it yields CASSIGGGPPGAQYF.

This clone was picked up many times. V and J are TRBV4-2 and TRBJ1-1; 7 bases map to TRBD1. CDR1 and CDR2 (germline): LGHNA, YNFKEQ. With 0 bases clipped from V and 0 bases from J, the junction kept 7 bases outside the gene matches. The CDR3 sequence is 17 residues long. The DNA of the CDR3 is TGTGCCAGCAGCCAAGACGTCCGACAGGGTTTGAACACTGAAGCTTTCTTT. Its translation: CASSQDVRQGLNTEAFF.

The chain carries TRBV2 and TRBJ2-2, with TRBD1 matching over 9 bases. CDR3 size: 14 residues. CDR1 is SNHLY and CDR2 is FYNNEI in the germline V gene. V shed 8 bases, J shed 3 bases, and the junction held 4 bases outside the gene matches. CDR3 loop: CASWGQGDTGELFF. CDR3 DNA sequence: TGTGCCAGCTGGGGACAGGGTGACACCGGGGAGCTGTTTTTT.

This chain joins TRBV5-4 and TRBJ2-2, with 10 bases fitting TRBD1. CDR1 is SGHNT and CDR2 is YYREEE in the germline V gene (reference sequence). The CDR3 length is 15 residues. The V segment lost 4 bases and the J segment 8 bases; nucleotides outside the gene matches: 8. The DNA for the CDR3 is TGTGCCAGCAGCCCCCGGGACAGGGGCGGGGGGGAGCTGTTTTTT. Encoded protein: CASSPRDRGGGELFF.

This clone appeared a few times. This chain links TRBV11-2 with TRBJ1-1; no clear D gene. This CDR3 is built from 15 residues. The ends were cut back, 6 bases at V and 4 bases at J, with 18 bases in the middle. CDR1 is SGHAT, CDR2 FQNNGV, per germline. The CDR3 DNA is TGTGCCAGCAGGGCGATTCGGGGAAGGTTCACTGAAGCTTTCTTT. Its protein is CASRAIRGRFTEAFF.

The genes are TRBV3-1 (or the pseudogene TRBV3-2) and TRBJ1-2; D is possibly TRBD1 (5 bases). The CDR3 totals 13 residues. The germline CDR1 and CDR2 sequences are LGHDT and YNNKEL (reference sequence). V was shortened by 4 bases and J by 8 bases, with 14 bases between the two germline ends. This CDR3 reads CASSPGGVRGYTF. As DNA, the CDR3 is TGTGCCAGCAGCCCTGGAGGGGTGCGGGGCTACACCTTC.